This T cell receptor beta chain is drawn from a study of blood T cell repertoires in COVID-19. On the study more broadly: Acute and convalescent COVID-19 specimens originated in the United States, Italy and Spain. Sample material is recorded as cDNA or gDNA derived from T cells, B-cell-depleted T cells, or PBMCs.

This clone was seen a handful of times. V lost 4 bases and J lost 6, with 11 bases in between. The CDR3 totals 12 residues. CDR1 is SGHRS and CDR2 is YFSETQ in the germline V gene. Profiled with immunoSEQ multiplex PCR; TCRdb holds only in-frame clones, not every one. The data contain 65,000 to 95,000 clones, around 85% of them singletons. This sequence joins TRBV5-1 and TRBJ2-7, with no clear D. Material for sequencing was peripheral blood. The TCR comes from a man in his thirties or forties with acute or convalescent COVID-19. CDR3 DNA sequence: TGCGCCAGCAGCGTACGGCTAGGCGAGCAGTACTTC. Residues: CASSVRLGEQYF.